This T cell receptor (beta chain) was identified in a study of T cells in Graves' hyperthyroidism and ophthalmopathy. General study findings and limits: Ophthalmopathy, which appeared later, was predicted by the model a median around 6.9 months before onset. Blood samples included most of the expanded thyroid clonotypes exceeding 0.001.

Graves' hyperthyroidism qualified as stable when ophthalmopathy did not progress within 18 months. Researchers barred patients who had uncontrolled infection, other autoimmune disease, pregnancy or lactation. With 3 bases removed from V and 4 bases from J, the gap between germline ends came to 9 bases. CDR1 and CDR2 (germline): MNHEY, SMNVEV (reference sequence). The CDR3 is 13 residues long. TCR beta CDR3 sequences were amplified from RNA transcripts. HTBI primers were used for first-round RT-PCR of the TCR CDR3. MiXCR was run by TCRdb on the multiplex PCR reads, yielding one entry per CDR3 protein. The sample holds approximately 500,000 distinct CDR3 sequences, more than 45% seen once. On this clonotype: Its antigen remains unidentified.

The specimen sequenced was peripheral blood or thyroid tissue (not recorded which). The sequence was obtained from a woman aged 18-29 years with Graves' hyperthyroidism. V is TRBV27 and J is TRBJ1-1; no reliable D call. Written as DNA, the CDR3 is TGTGCCAGCAGTTTCGGGGAGGCCACTGAAGCTTTCTTT. This codes for CASSFGEATEAFF.